This TCR beta chain was profiled in a study of OX40 agonist ivuxolimab in advanced cancers. Study background: Patients were treated with intravenous ivuxolimab, dosed at 0.01 to 10 mg/kg and infused every 2 weeks.

Repertoires were generated with immunoSEQ multiplex PCR, while TCRdb's copy carries only in-frame clones and drops some. The repertoire consists of tens of thousands of clones, with roughly 88% occurring once and the leading ten covering about 0.9%. CDR1 and CDR2 (germline): SGHVS, FNYEAQ. The V and J ends lost 2 bases and 4 bases, in that order; junction bases with no gene match: 10. The CDR3 has 17 amino acids. The chain couples TRBV7-6 to TRBJ2-2; 7 bases line up with TRBD1. The material sequenced was CD4+ or CD8+ T cells sorted from blood, taken in a trial of the OX40 agonist ivuxolimab. This clonotype originated in an adult with an advanced solid tumor such as melanoma, head and neck, liver or kidney cancer. The CDR3 DNA reads TGTGCCAGCAGCTTACGGGGAGACAGGGTTAGCACCGGGGAGCTGTTTTTT. As protein: CASSLRGDRVSTGELFF. The variable domain in full, completed from reference TRBV7-6 and TRBJ2-2, reads GAGVSQSPRYKVTKRGQDVALRCDPISGHVSLYWYRQALGQGPEFLTYFNYEAQQDKSGLPNDRFSAERPEGSISTLTIQRTEQRDSAMYRCASSLRGDRVSTGELFFGEGSRLTVL.